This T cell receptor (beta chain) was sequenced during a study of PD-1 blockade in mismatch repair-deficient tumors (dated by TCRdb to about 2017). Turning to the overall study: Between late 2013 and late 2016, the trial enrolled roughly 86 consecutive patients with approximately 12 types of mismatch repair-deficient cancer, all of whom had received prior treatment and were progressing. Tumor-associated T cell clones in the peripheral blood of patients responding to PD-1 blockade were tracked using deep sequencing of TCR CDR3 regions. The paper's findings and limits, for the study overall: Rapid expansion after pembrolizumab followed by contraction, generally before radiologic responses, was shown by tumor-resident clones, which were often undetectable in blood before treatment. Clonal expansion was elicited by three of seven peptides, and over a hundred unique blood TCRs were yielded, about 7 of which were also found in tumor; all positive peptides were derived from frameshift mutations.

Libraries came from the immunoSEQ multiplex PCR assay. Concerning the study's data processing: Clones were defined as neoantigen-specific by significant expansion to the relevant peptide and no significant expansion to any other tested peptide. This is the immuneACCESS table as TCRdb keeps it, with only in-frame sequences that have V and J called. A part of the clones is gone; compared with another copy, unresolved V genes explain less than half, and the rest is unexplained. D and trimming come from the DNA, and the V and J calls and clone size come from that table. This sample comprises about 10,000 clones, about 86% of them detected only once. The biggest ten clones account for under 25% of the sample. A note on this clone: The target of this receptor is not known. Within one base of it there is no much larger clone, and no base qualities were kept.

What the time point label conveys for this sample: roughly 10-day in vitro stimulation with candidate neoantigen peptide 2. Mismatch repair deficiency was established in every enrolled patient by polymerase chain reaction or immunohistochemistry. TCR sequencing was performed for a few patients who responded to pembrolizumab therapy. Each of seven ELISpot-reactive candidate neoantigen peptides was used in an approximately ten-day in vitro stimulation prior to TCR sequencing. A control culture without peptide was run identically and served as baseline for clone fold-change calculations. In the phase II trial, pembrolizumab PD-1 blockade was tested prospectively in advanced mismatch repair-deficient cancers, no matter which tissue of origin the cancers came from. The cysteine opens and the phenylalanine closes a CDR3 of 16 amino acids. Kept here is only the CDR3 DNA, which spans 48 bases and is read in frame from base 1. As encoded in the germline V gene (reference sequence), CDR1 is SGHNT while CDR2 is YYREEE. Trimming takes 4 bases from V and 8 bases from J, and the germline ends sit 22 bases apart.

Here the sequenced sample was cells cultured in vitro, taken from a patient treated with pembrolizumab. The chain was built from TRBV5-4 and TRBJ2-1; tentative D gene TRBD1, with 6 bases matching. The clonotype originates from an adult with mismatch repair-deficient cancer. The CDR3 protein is CASSINWAGAGDEQFF. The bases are TGTGCCAGCAGCATCAACTGGGCAGGGGCAGGGGATGAGCAGTTCTTC. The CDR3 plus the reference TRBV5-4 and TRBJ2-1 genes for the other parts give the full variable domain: ETGVTQSPTHLIKTRGQQVTLRCSSQSGHNTVSWYQQALGQGPQFIFQYYREEENGRGNFPPRFSGLQFPNYSSELNVNALELDDSALYLCASSINWAGAGDEQFFGPGTRLTVL.